The 11 T cell receptor beta chains listed next were all sequenced from one sample in a study of T-cell reconstitution after alpha-beta-depleted transplantation in children. The library targeted TCRbeta and was prepared with unique molecular identifiers. TCRdb re-analysed the PCR reads in MiXCR, keeping a single row per CDR3 protein. Among about 240,000 distinct CDR3 sequences, 25% were seen once, and the ten largest hold more than 2%. Sequencing was performed on PBMCs, taken before TCRalphabeta/CD19-depleted stem cell transplant. The receptors were gathered from a girl aged 2 to 10 with Fanconi anemia, due to receive a stem cell transplant.

This clonotype was seen many times. CDR3 protein: CASSSQGGRGVRDTQYF. The CDR3 nucleotides read TGTGCCAGCAGCTCCCAAGGCGGGCGGGGGGTGAGGGATACGCAGTATTTT. The chain couples TRBV7-2 to TRBJ2-3; TRBD2 matches at 8 bases. From germline, CDR1 is SGHTA and CDR2 FQGNSA. The CDR3 consists of 17 residues. The junction had 15 bases not matched to a gene; V was cut back by 4 bases and J by 6 bases.

This clonotype has a count of ten or more. J is TRBJ2-1 and V is TRBV20-1; TRBD2 matches at 8 bases. CDR3 length equals 16 residues. CDR1 DFQATT and CDR2 SNEGSKA come from the germline V gene (reference sequence). J gave up 4 bases and V 0 bases, and 8 bases lay outside the gene matches. In DNA form, the CDR3 reads TGCAGTGCTAGAGAGGGCAGAAGCGGGGGATACAATGAGCAGTTCTTC. Its translation: CSAREGRSGGYNEQFF.

V usage is TRBV5-5 and J usage is TRBJ2-7; the match to TRBD1 covers 8 bases. Germline CDR1 and CDR2: SGHKS and YYEKEE (reference sequence). J gave up 9 bases and V 0 bases, and 5 bases lay outside the gene matches. The CDR3 extends over 13 amino acids. CDR3 protein: CASSLVGQGAQYF. As DNA, the CDR3 is TGTGCCAGCAGCTTGGTGGGTCAGGGGGCGCAGTACTTC.

This clonotype was counted at least ten times. V and J are TRBV5-1 and TRBJ2-4; D gene unclear. V was clipped by 1 base and J by 0 bases, with 14 bases between them. This CDR3 has 17 residues. Germline CDR1 is SGHRS and CDR2 is YFSETQ. CDR3 DNA sequence: TGCGCCAGCAGCTTGAACTGGGCCTCCTTAGCCAAAAACATTCAGTACTTC. This codes for CASSLNWASLAKNIQYF.

This clonotype was counted many times. This chain uses TRBV12-3 or TRBV12-4 with TRBJ2-7; D is perhaps TRBD1 (5 bases). Trimming cost V 10 bases and J 5 bases, with 18 bases left between them. The CDR3 loop spans 13 amino acids. The CDR3 nucleotides are TGTGCCACCACGGTCGTTCCAGGGAACGAGCAGTACTTC. Amino acids: CATTVVPGNEQYF.

This clonotype was observed many times. The CDR3: CASSYLGTQYF. The CDR3 coding sequence is TGTGCCAGCAGTTACCTAGGGACCCAGTACTTC. The chain employs TRBV6-5 and TRBJ2-5; D is unresolved. The CDR3 is made up of 11 amino acids. Germline V gene data show CDR1 as MNHEY and CDR2 as SVGAGI. The V and J ends lost 2 bases and 7 bases respectively, with 5 bases between them.

The chain carries TRBV28 and TRBJ2-7; 8 nucleotides align to TRBD2. The germline gives CDR1 MDHEN, CDR2 SYDVKM. Germline trimming cut 3 bases from V and 2 bases from J; bases unmatched to any gene: 15. CDR3 length equals 18 residues. The DNA for the CDR3 is TGTGCCAGCAGTTTTCTCATCGGGAGGCGGGGGGAAGCCTACGAGCAGTACTTC. The encoded protein is CASSFLIGRRGEAYEQYF.

This chain connects TRBV7-9 to TRBJ1-1; D remains unclear. The V end lost 0 bases, the J end lost 10 bases, and 12 bases lay between the germline ends. CDR3 size: 13 residues. Looked up from germline, CDR1 is SEHNR and CDR2 is FQNEAQ (reference sequence). CDR3 sequence reads: CASSLATGRGAFF. CDR3 DNA: TGTGCCAGCAGCTTAGCAACGGGGAGAGGAGCTTTCTTT.

This rearrangement joins TRBV18 to TRBJ2-1; D is ambiguous. The V gene's germline CDR1 is KGHSH and CDR2 LQKENI. Trimming shortened V by 1 base and J by 5 bases, and 12 bases separated the two germline ends. The CDR3 is made up of 15 amino acids. The CDR3 DNA follows: TGTGCCAGCTCACCACTCTTCAAGGGTGACAATGAGCAGTTCTTC. This sequence encodes CASSPLFKGDNEQFF.

This clonotype was counted a few times. The CDR3 DNA reads as TGCAGCACCAGGGATAGACTAGCGGGATTAGAAGAGACCCAGTACTTC. Translation gives CSTRDRLAGLEETQYF. The chain links TRBV29-1 to TRBJ2-5; 11 bases fit TRBD2. CDR1 SQVTM and CDR2 ANQGSEA come from the germline V gene. The CDR3 runs 16 residues. Unmatched junction bases numbered 14, after V lost 8 bases and J lost 3 bases.

In its sample, this clonotype was seen many times. The rearrangement joins TRBV29-1 to TRBJ2-1; 14 nucleotides align to TRBD2. V was pared by 4 bases and J by 4 bases, with 6 bases of the junction left unmatched. CDR3 length: 16 residues. Germline loops: CDR1 SQVTM, CDR2 ANQGSEA. DNA for the CDR3: TGCAGCGTTGGGGGACTAGCGGGAGTAGCGTACAATGAGCAGTTCTTC. It encodes CSVGGLAGVAYNEQFF.